Following are 21 T cell receptor beta chains from one sample sequenced in a study of immune characteristics of hereditary and idiopathic chronic pancreatitis. Here immunoSEQ multiplex PCR was the method, and the copy in TCRdb shows in-frame clones only, minus some. The sample carries over 12,000 clones, less than 75% recorded once. The pancreas tissue came from patients undergoing total pancreatectomy with islet autotransplantation. Sequencing used pancreas tissue with hereditary chronic pancreatitis. All receptors come from a human donor with chronic pancreatitis.

By share, this clone counts as medium-sized (0.01 to 0.1%). V gene TRBV6-5 combines with J gene TRBJ1-2, with TRBD1 matching 7 bases. Germline loops: CDR1 MNHEY, CDR2 SVGAGI. The CDR3 spans 14 residues. V dropped 7 bases and J dropped 5; count of bases not matched to a gene: 10. The CDR3 spells CASKEGGTAYGYTF. In DNA, the CDR3 is TGTGCCAGCAAGGAAGGGGGGACAGCTTATGGCTACACCTTC.

The chain recombines TRBV11-1 with TRBJ2-3; D call uncertain. Trimming left V 0 bases short and J 5 bases short, with 6 bases between. Germline V gene sequence: CDR1 SGHAT, CDR2 FQDESV (reference sequence). The CDR3 totals 13 residues. The CDR3: CASSLAEGDTQYF. The CDR3 nucleotides are TGTGCCAGCAGCTTAGCGGAAGGAGATACGCAGTATTTT.

The chain joins TRBV6-5 to TRBJ2-7, with 7 bases aligning to TRBD1. The CDR3 has 15 amino acids. CDR1 MNHEY and CDR2 SVGAGI come from the germline V gene. J was trimmed by 0 bases and V by 5 bases; bases with no gene match: 7. This CDR3 is CASSQTGASSYEQYF. DNA for the CDR3: TGTGCCAGCAGTCAAACAGGGGCGAGCTCCTACGAGCAGTACTTC.

This clone was recorded once. The chain employs TRBV28 and TRBJ2-7; no clear D gene. V gave up 8 bases and J gave up 5 bases, with 16 bases separating them. This CDR3 region has 13 residues. The germline CDR1 and CDR2 sequences are MDHEN and SYDVKM. The CDR3: CASAATYEDEQYF. For the CDR3, the DNA is TGTGCCAGCGCAGCTACCTACGAGGACGAGCAGTACTTC.

The J gene is TRBJ1-6, the V gene TRBV25-1; TRBD1 is a possible D gene (5 bases). Trimming cost V 4 bases and J 5 bases, with 15 bases left between them. The CDR3 has 16 amino acids. The germline V gene has CDR1 MGHDK and CDR2 SYGVNS. The CDR3 is CASSGGQEVNNSPLHF. The CDR3 DNA reads TGTGCCAGCAGTGGGGGCCAGGAAGTGAATAATTCACCCCTCCACTTT.

This clone appeared a few times. The chain uses TRBV9 and TRBJ2-5, with D possibly being TRBD2 (5 bases). CDR3 length: 13 residues. Looked up from germline, CDR1 is SGDLS and CDR2 is YYNGEE. The germline V and J ends were trimmed by 4 bases and 2 bases, with 9 bases remaining between them. CDR3 in DNA: TGTGCCAGCAGCCGAGGAGGACAAGAGACCCAGTACTTC. Protein product: CASSRGGQETQYF.

In this sample, this clone turned up a few times. In DNA, the CDR3 is TGTGCCAGCAGTGGGGGGACAGGGCCCTACGAGCAGTACTTC. This sequence encodes CASSGGTGPYEQYF. The V gene is TRBV25-1, the J gene TRBJ2-7; TRBD1 agrees at 9 bases. The V segment lost 4 bases and the J segment 2 bases; nucleotides outside the gene matches: 3. The CDR3 is made up of 14 amino acids. Germline V gene sequence: CDR1 MGHDK, CDR2 SYGVNS.

V and J are TRBV25-1 and TRBJ1-3, with D tentatively TRBD1 (5 bases). V dropped 8 bases and J dropped 4 bases, with 18 bases sitting between them. This CDR3 region has 15 residues. Germline values: CDR1 MGHDK, CDR2 SYGVNS. This CDR3 is CASFDDGTWGNTIYF. CDR3 bases: TGTGCCAGCTTCGACGACGGGACGTGGGGAAACACCATATATTTT.

This clone was seen only once. The chain joins TRBV5-5 to TRBJ2-7; D not certain. Germline V gives CDR1 SGHKS, CDR2 YYEKEE (reference sequence). The V and J ends lost 2 bases and 5 bases respectively, with 20 bases between them. The CDR3 is made up of 16 amino acids. The CDR3 protein is CASSFPLGKRIDEQYF. For the CDR3, the DNA is TGTGCCAGCAGCTTTCCCCTGGGGAAGAGGATCGACGAGCAGTACTTC.

V usage is TRBV6-5 and J usage is TRBJ1-5; the D gene is possibly TRBD1 (5 bases). The V gene lost 4 bases and the J gene lost 0 bases, with 7 bases spanning the gap. Germline V gene data show CDR1 as MNHEY and CDR2 as SVGAGI. CDR3 length: 14 residues. The CDR3 region is CASSSGYSNQPQHF. The CDR3 DNA follows: TGTGCCAGCAGTTCAGGGTATAGCAATCAGCCCCAGCATTTT.

This rearrangement joins TRBV5-5 to TRBJ2-1; possible D gene TRBD2, 6 bases. Per germline, CDR1 SGHKS and CDR2 YYEKEE (reference sequence). The ends were cut back, 3 bases at V and 10 bases at J, with 14 bases in the middle. The CDR3 has 13 residues. Written as DNA, the CDR3 is TGTGCCAGCAGCTCCATTGGGGGGATGGAGCAGTTCTTC. Residues: CASSSIGGMEQFF.

This chain uses TRBV25-1 with TRBJ2-5; a possible D gene is TRBD2 (6 bases). Trimming left V 2 bases short and J 5 bases short, with 12 bases between. The CDR3 is 14 residues long. The V gene's germline CDR1 is MGHDK and CDR2 SYGVNS. The CDR3 spells CASSERGTGETQYF. For the CDR3, the DNA is TGTGCCAGCAGTGAACGGGGGACGGGGGAGACCCAGTACTTC. Complete variable domain (other parts from reference TRBV25-1 and TRBJ2-5): EADIYQTPRYLVIGTGKKITLECSQTMGHDKMYWYQQDPGMELHLIHYSYGVNSTEKGDLSSESTVSRIRTEHFPLTLESARPSHTSQYLCASSERGTGETQYFGPGTRLLVL.

This chain links TRBV5-4 with TRBJ2-1; unclear D gene. Trimming took off 1 base at V and 5 bases at J, with 7 bases between the two ends. The CDR3 runs 13 residues. Germline values: CDR1 SGHNT, CDR2 YYREEE (reference sequence). The CDR3 DNA sequence: TGTGCCAGCAGCTTGAGTCGGGACAATGAGCAGTTCTTC. This sequence encodes CASSLSRDNEQFF.

This chain links TRBV5-1 with TRBJ2-5, with 9 bases identical to TRBD2. Trimming at V came to 4 bases and at J to 4 bases, leaving 8 bases not matched to a gene. CDR1 SGHRS and CDR2 YFSETQ come from the germline V gene. The CDR3 length is 15 residues. The CDR3, as DNA: TGCGCCAGCAGCCAGGGACTAGCAGGGCGAGAGACCCAGTACTTC. Its translation: CASSQGLAGRETQYF.

J is TRBJ2-6 and V is TRBV4-1; D not resolved. With 4 bases removed from V and 0 bases from J, the gap between germline ends came to 13 bases. CDR3 length: 17 amino acids. CDR1 is MGHRA and CDR2 is YSYEKL in the germline V gene. CDR3 bases: TGCGCCAGCAGCCTGTCGAGTTCGGGCTCTGGGGCCAACGTCCTGACTTTC. This translates into CASSLSSSGSGANVLTF.

The V and J genes are TRBV2 and TRBJ2-5; maybe TRBD2 (6 bases). Germline V lookup: CDR1 SNHLY, CDR2 FYNNEI. Trimming took 5 bases from V and 1 from J, leaving 14 bases between them. This CDR3 has 15 residues. The CDR3 loop is CASSPGSGAQETQYF. CDR3 in DNA: TGTGCCAGCAGTCCCGGGAGCGGAGCCCAAGAGACCCAGTACTTC.

In nucleotides, the CDR3 is TGTGCCAGCAGACAAGGGACTAGCGGGATCAACGAGCAGTACTTC. It translates to CASRQGTSGINEQYF. The rearrangement links TRBV27 to TRBJ2-7; 13 nucleotides agree with TRBD2. Trimming at V came to 6 bases and at J to 5 bases, leaving 7 bases not matched to a gene. The CDR3 is 15 residues long. The V gene's germline CDR1 is MNHEY and CDR2 SMNVEV (reference sequence).

This clone turned up a few times. The rearrangement uses TRBV27 and TRBJ2-7, with 8 bases that match TRBD1. This CDR3 has 15 amino acids. The germline gives CDR1 MNHEY, CDR2 SMNVEV (reference sequence). The trim removed 6 bases at V and 0 bases at J, leaving 7 bases unmatched. Here the CDR3 reads CASSPRTGSSYEQYF. Here the CDR3 DNA reads TGTGCCAGCAGCCCTAGGACAGGGAGCTCCTACGAGCAGTACTTC.

This clone came up a few times. This sequence joins TRBV11-1 and TRBJ2-1; TRBD1 agrees at 9 bases. CDR1 and CDR2 (germline): SGHAT, FQDESV (reference sequence). J lost 7 bases, V lost 4 bases, and 11 bases had no gene match. The CDR3 contains 16 residues. The DNA for the CDR3 is TGTGCCAGCAGCTCGGCCGTGGGACAGGGTGGAAATGAGCAGTTCTTC. This codes for CASSSAVGQGGNEQFF.

This clone has just one count. V and J are TRBV5-1 and TRBJ1-1, with D possibly being TRBD1 (5 bases). Looked up from germline, CDR1 is SGHRS and CDR2 is YFSETQ. This CDR3 spans 15 amino acids. Trimming took 4 bases from V and 2 from J, leaving 15 bases between them. This CDR3 reads CASSRTGTVNTEAFF. CDR3 DNA sequence: TGCGCCAGCAGCCGAACTGGGACGGTTAACACTGAAGCTTTCTTT.

This sequence joins TRBV5-1 and TRBJ2-3; possible D gene TRBD2, 6 bases. The V gene lost 0 bases and the J gene lost 0 bases, with 11 bases spanning the gap. CDR1 is SGHRS, CDR2 YFSETQ, per germline. This CDR3 contains 16 residues. As DNA, the CDR3 is TGCGCCAGCAGCTTGGGCGGGGACTCTAGCACAGATACGCAGTATTTT. It specifies CASSLGGDSSTDTQYF.